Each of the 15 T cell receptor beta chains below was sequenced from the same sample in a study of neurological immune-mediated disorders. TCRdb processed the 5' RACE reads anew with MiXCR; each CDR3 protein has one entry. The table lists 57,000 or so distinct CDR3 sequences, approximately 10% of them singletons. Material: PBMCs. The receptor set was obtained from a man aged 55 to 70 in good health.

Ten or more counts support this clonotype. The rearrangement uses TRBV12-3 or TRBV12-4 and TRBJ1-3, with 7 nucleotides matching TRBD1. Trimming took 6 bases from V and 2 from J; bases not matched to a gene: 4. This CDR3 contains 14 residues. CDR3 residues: CASRTGSTGNTIYF. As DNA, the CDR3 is TGTGCCAGCAGGACAGGGTCGACTGGAAACACCATATATTTT.

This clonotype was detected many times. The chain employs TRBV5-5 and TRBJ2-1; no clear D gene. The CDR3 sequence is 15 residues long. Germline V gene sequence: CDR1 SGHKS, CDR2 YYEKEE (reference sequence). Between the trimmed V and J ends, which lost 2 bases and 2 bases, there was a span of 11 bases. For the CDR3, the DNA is TGTGCCAGCAGCTTACAACACGCCCCCTACAATGAGCAGTTCTTC. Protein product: CASSLQHAPYNEQFF.

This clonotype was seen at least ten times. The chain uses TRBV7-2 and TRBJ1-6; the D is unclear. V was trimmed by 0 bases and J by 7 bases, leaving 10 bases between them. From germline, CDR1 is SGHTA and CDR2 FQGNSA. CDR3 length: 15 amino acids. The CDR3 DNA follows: TGTGCCAGCAGCTTAGCTTACATGGGAAATTCACCCCTCCACTTT. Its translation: CASSLAYMGNSPLHF.

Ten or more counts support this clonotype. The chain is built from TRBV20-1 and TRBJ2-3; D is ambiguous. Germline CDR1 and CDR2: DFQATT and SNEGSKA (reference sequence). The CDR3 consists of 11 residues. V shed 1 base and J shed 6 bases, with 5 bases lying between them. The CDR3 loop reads CSARGLDTQYF. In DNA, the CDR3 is TGCAGTGCTAGAGGCCTGGATACGCAGTATTTT.

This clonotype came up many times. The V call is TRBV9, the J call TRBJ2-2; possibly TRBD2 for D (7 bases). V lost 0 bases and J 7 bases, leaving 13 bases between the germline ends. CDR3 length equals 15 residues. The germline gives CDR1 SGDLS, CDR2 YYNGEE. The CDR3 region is CASSVVAGADGELFF. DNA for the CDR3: TGTGCCAGCAGCGTAGTGGCGGGGGCGGACGGGGAGCTGTTTTTT.

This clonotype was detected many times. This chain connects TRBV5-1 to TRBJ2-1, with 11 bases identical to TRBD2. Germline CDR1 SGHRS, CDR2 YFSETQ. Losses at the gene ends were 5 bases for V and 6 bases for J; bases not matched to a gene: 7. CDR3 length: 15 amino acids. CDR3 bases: TGCGCCAGCAGTCCCCCGGGACTAGCGGCCAATGAGCAGTTCTTC. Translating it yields CASSPPGLAANEQFF.

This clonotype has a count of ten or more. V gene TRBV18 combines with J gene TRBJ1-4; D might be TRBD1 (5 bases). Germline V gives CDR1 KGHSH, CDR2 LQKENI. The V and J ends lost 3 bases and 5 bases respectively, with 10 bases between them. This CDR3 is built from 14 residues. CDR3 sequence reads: CASSPSRGNEKLFF. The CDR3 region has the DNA TGTGCCAGCTCACCCTCGCGGGGGAATGAAAAACTGTTTTTT.

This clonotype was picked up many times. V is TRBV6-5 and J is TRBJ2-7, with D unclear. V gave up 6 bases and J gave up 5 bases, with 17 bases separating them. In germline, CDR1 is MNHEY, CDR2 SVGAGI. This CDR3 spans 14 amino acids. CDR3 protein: CASRPARKGNEQYF. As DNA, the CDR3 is TGTGCCAGCAGGCCTGCCAGGAAAGGGAACGAGCAGTACTTC.

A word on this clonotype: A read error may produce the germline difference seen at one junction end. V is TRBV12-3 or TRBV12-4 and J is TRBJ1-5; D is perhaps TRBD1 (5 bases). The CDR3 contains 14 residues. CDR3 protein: CATGPGGNNQHQHF. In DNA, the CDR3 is TGTGCCACTGGCCCGGGGGGTAATAATCAGCACCAGCATTTT.

The CDR3: CASSWADRRGNIQYF. As DNA, the CDR3 is TGTGCCAGCAGCTGGGCTGACAGGCGGGGAAACATTCAGTACTTC. V and J are TRBV5-4 and TRBJ2-4; the D gene could be TRBD1 or TRBD2 (6 bases each). Trimming pared 3 bases from V and 6 bases from J, leaving 16 bases between. The V gene's germline CDR1 is SGHNT and CDR2 YYREEE (reference sequence). The CDR3 runs 15 residues.

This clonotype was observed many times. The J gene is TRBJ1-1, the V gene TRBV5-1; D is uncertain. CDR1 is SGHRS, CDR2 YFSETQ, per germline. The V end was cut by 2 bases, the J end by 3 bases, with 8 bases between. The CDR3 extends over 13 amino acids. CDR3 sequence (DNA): TGCGCCAGCAGCTTCGGTGGGGACACTGAAGCTTTCTTT. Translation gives CASSFGGDTEAFF.

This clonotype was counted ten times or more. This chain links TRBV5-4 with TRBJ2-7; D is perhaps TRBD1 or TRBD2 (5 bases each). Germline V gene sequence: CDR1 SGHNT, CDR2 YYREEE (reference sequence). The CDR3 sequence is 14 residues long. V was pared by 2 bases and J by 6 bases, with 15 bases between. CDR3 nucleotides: TGTGCCAGCAGCTTAGGGGATTTGGGACGCGAGCAGTACTTC. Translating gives CASSLGDLGREQYF. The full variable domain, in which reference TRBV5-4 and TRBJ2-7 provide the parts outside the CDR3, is ETGVTQSPTHLIKTRGQQVTLRCSSQSGHNTVSWYQQALGQGPQFIFQYYREEENGRGNFPPRFSGLQFPNYSSELNVNALELDDSALYLCASSLGDLGREQYFGPGTRLTVT.

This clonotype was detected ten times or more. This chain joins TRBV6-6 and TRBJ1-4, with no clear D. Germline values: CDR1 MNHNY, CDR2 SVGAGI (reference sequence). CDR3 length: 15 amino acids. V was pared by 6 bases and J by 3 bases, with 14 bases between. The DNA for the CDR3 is TGTGCCAGCAGACAATCTTCGCAAGCTAATGAAAAACTGTTTTTT. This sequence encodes CASRQSSQANEKLFF.

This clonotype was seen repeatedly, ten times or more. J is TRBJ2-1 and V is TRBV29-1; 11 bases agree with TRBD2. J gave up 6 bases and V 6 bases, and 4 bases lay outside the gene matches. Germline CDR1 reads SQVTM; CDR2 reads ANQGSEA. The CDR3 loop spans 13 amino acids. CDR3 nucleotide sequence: TGCAGCGTGGTCACTAGCGGGGGCAATGAGCAGTTCTTC. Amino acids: CSVVTSGGNEQFF.

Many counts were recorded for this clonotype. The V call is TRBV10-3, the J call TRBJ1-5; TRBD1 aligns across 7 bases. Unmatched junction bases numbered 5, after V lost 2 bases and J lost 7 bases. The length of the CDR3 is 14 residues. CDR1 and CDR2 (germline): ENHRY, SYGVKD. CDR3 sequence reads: CAISENDRAQPQHF. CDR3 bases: TGTGCCATCAGTGAGAACGACAGGGCCCAGCCCCAGCATTTT.